This TCR beta chain comes out of a study of T cell clonotyping in hematopoietic cell transplantation. The CDR3 has 16 amino acids. Germline CDR1 SGHRS, CDR2 YFSETQ. The V end was cut by 3 bases, the J end by 8 bases, with 21 bases between. Study-wide results and caveats: Cells were unsorted, so CD4 and CD8 contributions were not separated. Higher Inverse Simpson Index values in graft donor and pretransplant recipient predicted broader posttransplant TCR diversity.

Time point defined: recipient sample about 28 days before transplant, after cytoreduction. Recipient blood drawn about 28 days pretransplant and days 30, 100, 180 after. As for this clone: Antigen unknown.

Profiling relied on immunoSEQ multiplex PCR, and the TCRdb table lists in-frame clones only, not all of them. Of 35,000 to 45,000 clones listed, over 85% are singletons. The material was peripheral blood mononuclear cells, obtained before stem cell transplant. The receptor was derived from a man aged 35-49 years with chronic myeloid leukemia. Some clones in this sample may be carry-over from other donors' samples. The chain employs TRBV5-1 and TRBJ2-1, with D tentatively TRBD1 (6 bases). DNA of the CDR3: TGCGCCAGCAGCTCAGACGGACAGATCCCTATAGATGAGCAGTTCTTC. Amino acids: CASSSDGQIPIDEQFF.